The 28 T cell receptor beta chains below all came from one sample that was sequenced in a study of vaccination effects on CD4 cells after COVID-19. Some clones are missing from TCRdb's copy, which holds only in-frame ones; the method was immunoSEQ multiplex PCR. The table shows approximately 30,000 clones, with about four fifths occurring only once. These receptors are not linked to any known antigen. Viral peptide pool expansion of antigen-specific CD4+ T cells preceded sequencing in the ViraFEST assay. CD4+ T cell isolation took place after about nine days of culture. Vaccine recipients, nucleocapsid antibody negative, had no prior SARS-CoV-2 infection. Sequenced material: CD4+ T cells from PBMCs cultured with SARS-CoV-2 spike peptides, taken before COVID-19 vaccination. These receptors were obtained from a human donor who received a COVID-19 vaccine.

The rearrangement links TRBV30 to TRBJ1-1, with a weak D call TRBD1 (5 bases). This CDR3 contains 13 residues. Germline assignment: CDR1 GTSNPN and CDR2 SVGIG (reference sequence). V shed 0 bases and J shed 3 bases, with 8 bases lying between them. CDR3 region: CAWSVGEHTEAFF. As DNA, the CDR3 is TGTGCCTGGAGTGTGGGGGAGCACACTGAAGCTTTCTTT.

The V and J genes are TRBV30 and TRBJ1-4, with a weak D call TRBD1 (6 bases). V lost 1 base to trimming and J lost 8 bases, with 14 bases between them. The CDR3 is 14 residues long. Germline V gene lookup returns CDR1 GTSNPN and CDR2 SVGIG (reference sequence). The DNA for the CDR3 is TGTGCCTGGAGTGGCGGGGGCTCATGGGAAAAACTGTTTTTT. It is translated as CAWSGGGSWEKLFF.

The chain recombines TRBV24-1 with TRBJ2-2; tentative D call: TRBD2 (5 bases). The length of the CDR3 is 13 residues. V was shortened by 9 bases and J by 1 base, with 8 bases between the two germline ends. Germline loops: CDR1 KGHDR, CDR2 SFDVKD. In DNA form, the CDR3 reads TGTGCCACCGAGGGATGGAACACCGGGGAGCTGTTTTTT. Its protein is CATEGWNTGELFF.

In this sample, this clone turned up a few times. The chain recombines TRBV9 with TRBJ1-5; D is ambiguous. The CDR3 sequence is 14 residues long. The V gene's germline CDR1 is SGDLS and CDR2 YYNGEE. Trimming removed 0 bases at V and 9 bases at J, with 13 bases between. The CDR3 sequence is CASSVGWATGPQHF. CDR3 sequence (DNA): TGTGCCAGCAGCGTAGGTTGGGCCACGGGGCCCCAGCATTTT.

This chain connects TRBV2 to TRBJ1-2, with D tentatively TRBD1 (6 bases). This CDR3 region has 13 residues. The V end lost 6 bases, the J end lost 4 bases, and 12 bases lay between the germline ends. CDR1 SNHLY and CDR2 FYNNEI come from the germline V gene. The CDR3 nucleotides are TGTGCCAGCAGCTTTCAGGGGAGCTATGGCTACACCTTC. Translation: CASSFQGSYGYTF.

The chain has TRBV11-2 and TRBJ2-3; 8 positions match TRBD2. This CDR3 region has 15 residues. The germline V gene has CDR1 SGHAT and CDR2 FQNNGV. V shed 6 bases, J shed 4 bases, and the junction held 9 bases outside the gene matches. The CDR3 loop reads CASSRSGIASDTQYF. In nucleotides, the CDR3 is TGTGCCAGCAGTCGTAGCGGGATCGCGTCAGATACGCAGTATTTT. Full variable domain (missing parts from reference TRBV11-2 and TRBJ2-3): EAGVAQSPRYKIIEKRQSVAFWCNPISGHATLYWYQQILGQGPKLLIQFQNNGVVDDSQLPKDRFSAERLKGVDSTLKIQPAKLEDSAVYLCASSRSGIASDTQYFGPGTRLTVL.

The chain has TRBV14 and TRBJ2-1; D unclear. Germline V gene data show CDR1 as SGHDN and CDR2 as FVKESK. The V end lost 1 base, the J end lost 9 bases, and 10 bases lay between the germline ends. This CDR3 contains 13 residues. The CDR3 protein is CASSQVSLGEQFF. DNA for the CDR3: TGTGCCAGCAGCCAAGTCAGTTTGGGTGAGCAGTTCTTC.

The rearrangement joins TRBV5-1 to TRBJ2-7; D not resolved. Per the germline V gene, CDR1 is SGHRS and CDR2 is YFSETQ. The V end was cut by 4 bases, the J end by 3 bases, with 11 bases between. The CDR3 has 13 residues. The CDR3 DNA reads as TGCGCCAGCAGCGCTTGGCAGAGCTACGAGCAGTACTTC. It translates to CASSAWQSYEQYF.

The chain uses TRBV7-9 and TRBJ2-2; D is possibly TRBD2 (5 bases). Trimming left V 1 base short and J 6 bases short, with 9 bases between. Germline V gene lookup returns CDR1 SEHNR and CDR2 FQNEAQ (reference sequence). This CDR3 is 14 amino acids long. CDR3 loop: CASSLGGGPGELFF. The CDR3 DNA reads TGTGCCAGCAGCTTAGGTGGAGGTCCCGGGGAGCTGTTTTTT.

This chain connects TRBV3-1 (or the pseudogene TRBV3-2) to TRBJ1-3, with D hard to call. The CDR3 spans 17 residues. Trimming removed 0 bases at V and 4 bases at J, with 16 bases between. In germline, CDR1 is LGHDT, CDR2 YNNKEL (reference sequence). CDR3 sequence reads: CASSQDQWKGFGNTIYF. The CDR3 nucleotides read TGTGCCAGCAGCCAAGATCAGTGGAAGGGCTTCGGAAACACCATATATTTT.

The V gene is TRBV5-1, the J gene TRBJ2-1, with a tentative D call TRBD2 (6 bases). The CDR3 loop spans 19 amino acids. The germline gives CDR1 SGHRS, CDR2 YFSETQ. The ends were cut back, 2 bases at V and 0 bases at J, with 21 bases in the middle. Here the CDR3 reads CASSFGLARSTSSYNEQFF. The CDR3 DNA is TGCGCCAGCAGCTTCGGGCTAGCGAGATCCACGAGCTCCTACAATGAGCAGTTCTTC.

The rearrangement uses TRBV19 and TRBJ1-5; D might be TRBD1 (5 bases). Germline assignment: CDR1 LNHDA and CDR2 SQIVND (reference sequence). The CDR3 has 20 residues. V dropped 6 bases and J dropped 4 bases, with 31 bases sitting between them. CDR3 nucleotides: TGTGCCAGTAGATTTCAAAACACCAGAGGACCCCTACGGACAAATCAGCCCCAGCATTTT. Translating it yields CASRFQNTRGPLRTNQPQHF.

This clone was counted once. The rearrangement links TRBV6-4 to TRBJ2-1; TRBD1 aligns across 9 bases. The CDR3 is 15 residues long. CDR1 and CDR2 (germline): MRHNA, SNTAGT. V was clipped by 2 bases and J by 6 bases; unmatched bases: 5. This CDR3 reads CASSDGTGLVNEQFF. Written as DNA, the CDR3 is TGTGCCAGCAGTGACGGGACAGGGTTGGTCAATGAGCAGTTCTTC.

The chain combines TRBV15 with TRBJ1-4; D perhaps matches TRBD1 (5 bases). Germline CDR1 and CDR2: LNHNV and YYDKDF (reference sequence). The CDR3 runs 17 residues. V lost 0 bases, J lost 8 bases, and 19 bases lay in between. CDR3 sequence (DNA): TGTGCCACCAGCAGAGATTTAGGCTCAGGGTTAGGGGAAAAACTGTTTTTT. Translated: CATSRDLGSGLGEKLFF. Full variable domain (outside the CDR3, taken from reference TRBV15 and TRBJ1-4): DAMVIQNPRYQVTQFGKPVTLSCSQTLNHNVMYWYQQKSSQAPKLLFHYYDKDFNNEADTPDNFQSRRPNTSFCFLDIRSPGLGDTAMYLCATSRDLGSGLGEKLFFGSGTQLSVL.

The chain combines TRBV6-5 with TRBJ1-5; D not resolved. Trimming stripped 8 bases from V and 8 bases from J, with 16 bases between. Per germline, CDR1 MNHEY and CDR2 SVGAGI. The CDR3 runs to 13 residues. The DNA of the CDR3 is TGTGCCAGCGGCGGGATATTAGGAAAGCCCCAGCATTTT. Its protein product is CASGGILGKPQHF.

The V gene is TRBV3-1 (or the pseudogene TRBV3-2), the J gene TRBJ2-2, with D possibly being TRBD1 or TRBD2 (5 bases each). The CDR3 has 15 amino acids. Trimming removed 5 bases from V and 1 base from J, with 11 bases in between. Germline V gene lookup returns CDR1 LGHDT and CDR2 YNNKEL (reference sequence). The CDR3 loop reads CASSAWDQNTGELFF. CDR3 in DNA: TGTGCCAGCAGCGCTTGGGACCAGAACACCGGGGAGCTGTTTTTT.

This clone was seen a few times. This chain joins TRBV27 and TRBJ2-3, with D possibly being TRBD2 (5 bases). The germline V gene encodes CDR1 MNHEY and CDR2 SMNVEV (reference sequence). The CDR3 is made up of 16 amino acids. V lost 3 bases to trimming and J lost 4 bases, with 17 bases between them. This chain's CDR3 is CASSLRVQRAADTQYF. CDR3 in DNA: TGTGCCAGCAGTTTGCGGGTCCAACGGGCCGCAGATACGCAGTATTTT.

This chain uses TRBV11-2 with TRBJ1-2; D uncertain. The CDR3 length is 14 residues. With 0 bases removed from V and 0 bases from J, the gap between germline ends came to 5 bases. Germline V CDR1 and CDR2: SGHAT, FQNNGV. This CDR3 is CASSLDPANYGYTF. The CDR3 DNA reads TGTGCCAGCAGCTTAGATCCGGCTAACTATGGCTACACCTTC.

The CDR3 region is CASSTGYNEQFF. The CDR3 region has the DNA TGTGCCAGCAGTACAGGATACAATGAGCAGTTCTTC. The chain links TRBV6-5 to TRBJ2-1; D might be TRBD1 (5 bases). The V end was cut by 5 bases, the J end by 4 bases, with 6 bases between. The CDR3 consists of 12 residues. CDR1 MNHEY and CDR2 SVGAGI come from the germline V gene.

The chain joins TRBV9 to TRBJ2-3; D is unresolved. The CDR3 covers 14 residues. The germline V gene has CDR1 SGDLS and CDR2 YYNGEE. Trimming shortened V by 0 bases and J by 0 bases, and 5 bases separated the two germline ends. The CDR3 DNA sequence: TGTGCCAGCAGCGTAGCCAGGAGCACAGATACGCAGTATTTT. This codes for CASSVARSTDTQYF.

The CDR3 loop is CASSLQGLGGELFF. The CDR3 DNA reads as TGTGCCAGCAGTCTACAGGGGTTAGGCGGGGAGCTGTTTTTT. The V call is TRBV9, the J call TRBJ2-2, with TRBD1 matching 7 bases. Germline V gene data show CDR1 as SGDLS and CDR2 as YYNGEE. The V gene end was trimmed by 5 bases and the J gene end by 7 bases; junction bases not matched to a gene: 8. The CDR3 extends over 14 amino acids.

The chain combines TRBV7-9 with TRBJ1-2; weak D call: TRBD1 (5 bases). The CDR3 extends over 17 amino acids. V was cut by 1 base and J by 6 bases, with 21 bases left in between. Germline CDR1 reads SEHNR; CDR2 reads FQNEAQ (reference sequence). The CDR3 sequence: CASSLVYGGHLEDGYTF. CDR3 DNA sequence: TGTGCCAGCAGCTTAGTTTACGGAGGACACCTAGAAGATGGCTACACCTTC. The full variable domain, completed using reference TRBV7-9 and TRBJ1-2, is DTGVSQNPRHKITKRGQNVTFRCDPISEHNRLYWYRQTLGQGPEFLTYFQNEAQLEKSRLLSDRFSAERPKGSFSTLEIQRTEQGDSAMYLCASSLVYGGHLEDGYTFGSGTRLTVV.

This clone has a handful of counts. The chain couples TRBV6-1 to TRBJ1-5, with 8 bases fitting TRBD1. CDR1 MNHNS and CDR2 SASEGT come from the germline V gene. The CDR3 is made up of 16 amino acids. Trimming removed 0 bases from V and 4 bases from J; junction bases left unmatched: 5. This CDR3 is CASSEAARTGNQPQHF. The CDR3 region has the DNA TGTGCCAGCAGTGAAGCGGCCCGGACAGGGAATCAGCCCCAGCATTTT.

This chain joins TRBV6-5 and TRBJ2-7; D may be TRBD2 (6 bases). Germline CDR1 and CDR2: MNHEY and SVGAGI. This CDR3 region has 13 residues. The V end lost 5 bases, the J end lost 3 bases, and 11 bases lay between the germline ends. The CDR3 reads CASSPQDYYEQYF. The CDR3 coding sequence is TGTGCCAGCAGTCCCCAGGACTACTACGAGCAGTACTTC.

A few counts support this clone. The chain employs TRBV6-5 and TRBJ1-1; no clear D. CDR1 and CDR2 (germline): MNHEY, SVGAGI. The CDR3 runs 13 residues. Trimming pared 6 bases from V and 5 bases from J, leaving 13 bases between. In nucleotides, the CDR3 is TGTGCCAGCAGGGGTACTACCGGGACTGAAGCTTTCTTT. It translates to CASRGTTGTEAFF.

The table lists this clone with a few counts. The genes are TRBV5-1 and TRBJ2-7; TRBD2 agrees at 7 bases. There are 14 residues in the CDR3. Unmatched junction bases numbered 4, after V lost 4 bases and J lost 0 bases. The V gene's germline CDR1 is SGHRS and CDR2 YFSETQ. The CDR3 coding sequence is TGCGCCAGCAGCGTACTAGCGAGCTCCTACGAGCAGTACTTC. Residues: CASSVLASSYEQYF.

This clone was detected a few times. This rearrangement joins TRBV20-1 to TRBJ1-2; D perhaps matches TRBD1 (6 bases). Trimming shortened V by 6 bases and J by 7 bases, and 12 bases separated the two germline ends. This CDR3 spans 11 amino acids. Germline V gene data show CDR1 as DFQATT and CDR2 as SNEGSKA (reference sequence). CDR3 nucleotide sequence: TGCAGTGCCCAGGACAGTCCTGGCTACACCTTC. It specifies CSAQDSPGYTF.

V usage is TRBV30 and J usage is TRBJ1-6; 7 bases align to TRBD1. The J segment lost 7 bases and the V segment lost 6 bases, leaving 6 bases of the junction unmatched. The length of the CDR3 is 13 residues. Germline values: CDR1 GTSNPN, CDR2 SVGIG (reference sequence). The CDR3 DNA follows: TGTGCCTGCGCAGGGGGTGGGAATTCACCCCTCCACTTT. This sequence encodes CACAGGGNSPLHF.